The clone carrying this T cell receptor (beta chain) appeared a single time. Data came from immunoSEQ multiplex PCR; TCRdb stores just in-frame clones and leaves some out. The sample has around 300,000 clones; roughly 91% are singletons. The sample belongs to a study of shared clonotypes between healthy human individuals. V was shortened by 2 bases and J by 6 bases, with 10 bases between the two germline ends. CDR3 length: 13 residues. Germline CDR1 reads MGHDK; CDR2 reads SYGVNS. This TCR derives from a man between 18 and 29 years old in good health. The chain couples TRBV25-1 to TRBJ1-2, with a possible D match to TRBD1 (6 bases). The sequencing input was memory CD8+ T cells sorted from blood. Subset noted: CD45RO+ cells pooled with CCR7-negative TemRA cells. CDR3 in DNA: TGTGCCAGCAGTGAACGGGCAGGGGATGGCTACACCTTC. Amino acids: CASSERAGDGYTF.